This record covers a single TCR beta chain. The CDR3 sequence is 16 residues long. CDR1 ENHRY and CDR2 SYGVKD come from the germline V gene. The V and J ends lost 4 bases and 3 bases, in that order; junction bases with no gene match: 9. With a constant-region primer, TCR beta cDNA was made from 450 to 650 ng of total RNA. TCR beta libraries came from three nested multiplex PCR rounds using slightly modified ARM-PCR. With TRBV1-TRBV30 forward primers and a C-beta reverse primer, the first two PCR rounds were run for approximately 10 cycles each. One entry per CDR3 protein results from TCRdb running MiXCR on the multiplex PCR reads. In the table there are 100,000 to 120,000 distinct CDR3 sequences, approximately 78% of which are singletons. These data belong to a study of tumor-infiltrating lymphocytes in primary liver carcinoma. Between about 17 and 34 mg of unsorted bulk tissue served as the source from which RNA and DNA were co-extracted.

The material sequenced was liver tumor tissue from sampling region 3. Subset noted: tumor region T3, left-lateral pole. This clonotype originated in a man between 40 and 49 years old with primary liver carcinoma and hepatitis B virus infection. This rearrangement joins TRBV10-3 to TRBJ2-7; 10 bases map to TRBD1. CDR3 nucleotides: TGTGCCATCAGTGGGCCTAGGACAGGGGGGCTCTACGAGCAGTACTTC. Translation: CAISGPRTGGLYEQYF.